This section outlines one T cell receptor (beta chain) sequence together with its context. It has no known antigen specificity. There are no base qualities to consult, and no much larger clone falls within one base. The CDR3 runs 17 amino acids, cysteine and phenylalanine included. The CDR3 DNA has 51 bases and is translated from base 1. CDR1 is given as SQVTM and CDR2 as ANQGSEA, both from the germline V gene. Relative to germline, V is missing 7 bases and J is missing 4 bases, with 18 bases of the junction outside any gene match. These data are taken from a study of T cells in lung cancer brain metastases (dated by TCRdb to the late 2010s). At the level of the whole study: About 85% of the roughly 20 patients had a history of tobacco use, with a median of approximately 40 pack-years. Of the approximately 22 patients, under 19 received no interval therapy between resection of the primary and resection of the metastasis. The median interval between acquisition of the primary specimen and acquisition of the brain metastasis specimen was 300 to 350 days. In this study, the TCR beta CDR3 repertoires of fully resected primary non-small cell lung cancers were compared with those of paired brain metastases. The cohort included approximately 20 patients who provided 40 or so specimens, with each patient contributing one primary lung lesion and one brain metastasis. Patients had a median age at first diagnosis of approximately 50 years, with about nine males and fewer than twelve females. DNA integrity number averaged approximately 4 in both primary and metastatic specimens, with no significant difference between sites.

Findings and caveats that apply to the study as a whole: DNA fragmentation in the FFPE samples may have kept the complete infiltrating T cell repertoire from being retrieved. Brain metastases contained significantly fewer unique productive clones than the paired primaries (median roughly 1,500 versus 4,600). In brain metastases, the ten most abundant clones accounted for a significantly larger fraction of the repertoire than in primaries, a finding that suggests clonal expansion. Most clones were specific to a single lesion, and paired lesions overlapped only to a limited degree (mean Morisita index 0.23). Effects of preoperative corticosteroids on T cell infiltration in brain metastases could not be controlled.

Between about 2.24 and 4.92 ug genomic DNA was input per sample, and equal DNA input was given to paired samples. TCR beta libraries were constructed in two PCR steps with the immunoSEQ hsTCRbeta Kit, which uses multiplexed V and J gene primers. Pooled libraries, together with positive and negative controls, were sequenced on an Illumina MiSeq with a 100-cycle paired-end protocol. The study's processing was this. The immunoSEQ vendor processed the raw data into normalized, annotated TCR beta repertoire reports. Richness was defined as unique clones by nucleotide sequence, and total richness was extrapolated with the iChao1 and Efron-Thisted estimators. Pielou's evenness, Simpson's index, top-ten clone proportional abundance, and Morisita overlap index were used to characterize and compare paired lesions. What TCRdb holds here is the immuneACCESS table cut down to in-frame rearrangements. Part of the clones is not present; checked against another copy, under half of the missing clones reflect an unresolved V gene, and the others are unexplained. The D gene and trimming were derived from the DNA, and the V and J assignments and clone size from that table. In all, the sample holds several thousand clones, and about 87% of those were seen once. The ten largest clones represent 10% to 13% of the sample.

Patients had resection for either synchronous oligometastatic disease or delayed recurrence of a solitary brain metastasis. Patients with a history of multiple malignancies were excluded so that cancers other than NSCLC would not be included. Using marked H&E slides as a guide, tumor areas were macrodissected from roughly 5 unstained approximately 9.6 um sections that had been deparaffinized. All specimens were fixed in formalin and embedded in paraffin (FFPE). The AllPrep DNA/RNA FFPE Kit was used to extract genomic DNA. The sequence derives from a man aged 60 to 75 with non-small cell lung cancer. Sequencing was performed on tumor tissue from the primary lung tumor. Taken with the paper, the label for cell subset or site translates to: primary lung cancer lesion. The chain was built from TRBV29-1 and TRBJ2-7, with 11 central nucleotides matching TRBD2. The nucleotide sequence reads TGCAGCGCCAGTAGGGGACTAGCGGCACAAGTCGGGTACGAGCAGTACTTC. Its translation reads: CSASRGLAAQVGYEQYF.